This entry lists 9 T cell receptor beta chains sequenced from one sample in a study of shared clonotypes between healthy human individuals. Generated by immunoSEQ multiplex PCR, the TCRdb table keeps only in-frame clones and is missing some. The sample records under 600,000 clones, approximately 94% being singletons. The source material was naive CD4+ T cells sorted from blood. The subset was: CD45RA+ positively selected. The origin of the receptors is a woman aged 25 to 39 in good health.

This chain connects TRBV29-1 to TRBJ2-1, with D perhaps matching TRBD1 (6 bases). Deletions cut 2 bases from V and 1 base from J, with 9 bases between. Germline CDR1 SQVTM, CDR2 ANQGSEA. The CDR3 is made up of 14 amino acids. The CDR3 protein is CSVENRVSYNEQFF. The DNA for the CDR3 is TGCAGCGTTGAAAACAGGGTGTCCTACAATGAGCAGTTCTTC.

The J gene is TRBJ2-3, the V gene TRBV6-5; 9 bases line up with TRBD1. The V and J ends lost 6 bases and 4 bases, in that order; junction bases with no gene match: 5. The CDR3 loop spans 14 amino acids. Germline V CDR1 and CDR2: MNHEY, SVGAGI. CDR3 nucleotides: TGTGCCAGCAGCCTGGGACAGGGTGCAGATACGCAGTATTTT. Translating gives CASSLGQGADTQYF.

The chain combines TRBV7-2 with TRBJ2-4; the D call may be TRBD1 or TRBD2 (5 bases each). V was cut by 3 bases and J by 0 bases, with 12 bases left in between. In germline, CDR1 is SGHTA, CDR2 FQGNSA. The CDR3 runs 16 residues. The CDR3 DNA is TGTGCCAGCAGCTTTCTTGGGACCCTAGCCAAAAACATTCAGTACTTC. Residues: CASSFLGTLAKNIQYF.

This chain uses TRBV7-2 with TRBJ2-7, with D possibly called TRBD1 or TRBD2 (5 bases each). Trimming took 1 base from V and 0 from J, leaving 19 bases between them. Germline V gene sequence: CDR1 SGHTA, CDR2 FQGNSA. The CDR3 sequence is 18 residues long. The CDR3 bases are TGTGCCAGCAGCTTAGAACTAGGCGTGGACACTTACTCCTACGAGCAGTACTTC. It is translated as CASSLELGVDTYSYEQYF.

The chain joins TRBV2 to TRBJ2-1; D remains unclear. Germline assignment: CDR1 SNHLY and CDR2 FYNNEI. CDR3 length: 16 amino acids. The V gene lost 7 bases and the J gene lost 0 bases, with 16 bases spanning the gap. The CDR3: CASTPLSQVSYNEQFF. The CDR3 region has the DNA TGTGCCAGCACGCCCCTTAGTCAGGTCTCCTACAATGAGCAGTTCTTC.

V and J are TRBV19 and TRBJ1-5; tentative D call: TRBD1 (5 bases). The CDR3 runs 14 residues. The ends were cut back, 5 bases at V and 2 bases at J, with 10 bases in the middle. Germline values: CDR1 LNHDA, CDR2 SQIVND (reference sequence). The CDR3 protein is CASSPGYGNQPQHF. For the CDR3, the DNA is TGTGCCAGTAGTCCAGGGTACGGCAATCAGCCCCAGCATTTT.

The genes are TRBV28 and TRBJ2-7; D is possibly TRBD1 (6 bases). Germline CDR1 and CDR2: MDHEN and SYDVKM. This CDR3 spans 14 amino acids. V lost 5 bases and J 2 bases, leaving 13 bases between the germline ends. CDR3 sequence: CASSEDSSTYEQYF. Written as DNA, the CDR3 is TGTGCCAGCAGTGAGGACAGTTCAACCTACGAGCAGTACTTC. The full variable domain, completed using reference TRBV28 and TRBJ2-7, is DVKVTQSSRYLVKRTGEKVFLECVQDMDHENMFWYRQDPGLGLRLIYFSYDVKMKEKGDIPEGYSVSREKKERFSLILESASTNQTSMYLCASSEDSSTYEQYFGPGTRLTVT.

The V call is TRBV11-2, the J call TRBJ1-2; TRBD1 matches 8 bases. Trimming cost V 1 base and J 6 bases; bases outside gene matches: 4. The CDR3 has 14 residues. In germline, CDR1 is SGHAT, CDR2 FQNNGV. CDR3 DNA: TGTGCCAGCAGCTTAGCCAGGGGGCTCGATGGCTACACCTTC. Amino acids: CASSLARGLDGYTF.

A few counts support this clone. The chain joins TRBV6-1 to TRBJ1-5; no reliable D call. Per the germline V gene, CDR1 is MNHNS and CDR2 is SASEGT. The CDR3 covers 15 residues. V was trimmed by 1 base and J by 2 bases, leaving 9 bases between them. The CDR3 protein is CASSEDKFGNQPQHF. CDR3 nucleotides: TGTGCCAGCAGTGAAGATAAGTTTGGCAATCAGCCCCAGCATTTT.